These T cell receptor beta chains were read from a single sample in a study of cytomegalovirus exposure and HLA in healthy donors. Sequenced by immunoSEQ multiplex PCR; TCRdb stores in-frame clones only, minus some. The sample consists of some 28,000 clones, 62% of them appearing once. Sequencing used PBMCs. The receptors here all came from a male donor in good health and CMV-seropositive. CDR3s include the opening cysteine and the closing phenylalanine or tryptophan. A D gene is named only where the DNA matches it firmly. Rows give clone size only sometimes, using once, few, many, or a class for an expanded clone.

CDR3 length	D gene	V gene	J gene	clone size	CDR3 protein	CDR3 DNA
15	TRBD2	TRBV6-1	TRBJ2-7	-	CASSGPAGGLGEQYF	TGTGCCAGCAGTGGACCAGCGGGAGGGCTCGGTGAGCAGTACTTC
15	-	TRBV11-2	TRBJ2-1	-	CASSPWAPSRNEQFF	TGTGCCAGCAGCCCCTGGGCTCCGTCCCGCAATGAGCAGTTCTTC
15	TRBD1	TRBV15	TRBJ2-7	-	CATSRGTGLSYEQYF	TGTGCCACCAGCAGAGGGACAGGGCTGTCCTACGAGCAGTACTTC
13	-	TRBV19	TRBJ1-5	-	CASSIGGNRPQHF	TGTGCCAGTAGTATCGGCGGGAATCGGCCCCAGCATTTT
13	TRBD1	TRBV6-5	TRBJ1-2	-	CASSIDRGRADTF	TGTGCCAGCAGTATCGACAGGGGACGGGCAGACACCTTC
13	-	TRBV7-9	TRBJ1-1	many	CASSSYLNTEAFF	TGTGCCAGCAGCTCCTACTTGAACACTGAAGCTTTCTTT
14	-	TRBV19	TRBJ1-1	-	CASSIGGGRTEAFF	TGTGCCAGTAGTATAGGAGGGGGACGGACTGAAGCTTTCTTT
14	-	TRBV6-5	TRBJ2-2	-	CASSYSQGIGELFF	TGTGCCAGCAGTTACTCGCAGGGGATCGGGGAGCTGTTTTTT
18	TRBD1	TRBV7-2	TRBJ2-7	-	CASSPIRDSRGMTYEQYF	TGTGCCAGCAGCCCCATCCGGGACAGCCGTGGAATGACCTACGAGCAGTACTTC
11	-	TRBV19	TRBJ1-1	few	CASSTGHEAFF	TGTGCCAGTAGTACGGGACATGAAGCTTTCTTT
11	-	TRBV2	TRBJ2-5	few	CASSVLETQYF	TGTGCCAGCAGTGTCCTAGAGACCCAGTACTTC
14	TRBD2	TRBV30	TRBJ2-5	-	CAWRLAGGTETQYF	TGTGCCTGGAGGCTAGCGGGAGGGACGGAGACCCAGTACTTC